The 26 T cell receptor beta chains presented below share a single source sample, sequenced in a study of T cell responses to AZD1222 COVID-19 vaccine. The assay was immunoSEQ multiplex PCR, and TCRdb's table has in-frame clones only and misses some. The data contain some 100,000 clones, 75% to 90% of them singletons. The sequenced sample was peripheral blood, obtained 28 days after the second AZD1222 dose. All receptors derive from an adult who received the AZD1222 COVID-19 vaccine.

The chain couples TRBV4-2 to TRBJ1-1; TRBD1 matches at 7 bases. This CDR3 region has 14 residues. The ends lost 4 bases at V and 6 bases at J; junction bases unmatched: 8. The germline CDR1 and CDR2 sequences are LGHNA and YNFKEQ. Written as DNA, the CDR3 is TGTGCCAGCAGCCTAATCAGGGGGGCCCCTGAAGCTTTCTTT. The encoded protein is CASSLIRGAPEAFF.

The chain is built from TRBV20-1 and TRBJ1-6, with D uncertain. This CDR3 has 14 residues. CDR1 and CDR2 from the germline V gene are DFQATT and SNEGSKA (reference sequence). V was shortened by 3 bases and J by 0 bases, with 6 bases between the two germline ends. The CDR3 reads CSASPLSYNSPLHF. CDR3 DNA: TGCAGTGCTAGTCCTCTCTCCTATAATTCACCCCTCCACTTT.

This chain uses TRBV25-1 with TRBJ2-7; TRBD2 matches 10 bases. Germline trimming cut 3 bases from V and 3 bases from J; bases unmatched to any gene: 5. Germline-derived CDR1 and CDR2 are MGHDK and SYGVNS. This CDR3 comprises 15 residues. The CDR3 DNA reads as TGTGCCAGCAGTGACGTGGTAGCGGGAGGCTACGAGCAGTACTTC. This gives the protein CASSDVVAGGYEQYF.

This chain connects TRBV5-1 to TRBJ2-1; the match to TRBD1 covers 7 bases. Germline assignment: CDR1 SGHRS and CDR2 YFSETQ. CDR3 size: 14 residues. J lost 2 bases, V lost 8 bases, and 7 bases had no gene match. Here the CDR3 reads CASTSGTAYNEQFF. The CDR3 DNA reads TGCGCCAGTACTTCCGGGACAGCCTACAATGAGCAGTTCTTC.

The V gene is TRBV5-1, the J gene TRBJ1-6; D ambiguous. CDR1 and CDR2 from the germline V gene are SGHRS and YFSETQ. V was shortened by 4 bases and J by 7 bases, with 9 bases between the two germline ends. The CDR3 is 13 amino acids. This CDR3 is CASSTGANSPLHF. CDR3 nucleotides: TGCGCCAGCAGCACGGGAGCCAATTCACCCCTCCACTTT. The whole variable domain, remainder taken from reference TRBV5-1 and TRBJ1-6, is KAGVTQTPRYLIKTRGQQVTLSCSPISGHRSVSWYQQTPGQGLQFLFEYFSETQRNKGNFPGRFSGRQFSNSRSEMNVSTLELGDSALYLCASSTGANSPLHFGNGTRLTVT.

The V gene is TRBV9, the J gene TRBJ1-6; TRBD1 aligns across 7 bases. Trimming cost V 0 bases and J 8 bases; bases outside gene matches: 8. Germline CDR1 is SGDLS and CDR2 is YYNGEE. The CDR3 consists of 16 residues. CDR3 sequence reads: CASSVGGQEPYSPLHF. DNA for the CDR3: TGTGCCAGCAGCGTAGGAGGACAGGAGCCTTATTCACCCCTCCACTTT.

This rearrangement joins TRBV27 to TRBJ2-5, with D possibly TRBD2 on 6 matching bases. Germline lookup yields CDR1 MNHEY and CDR2 SMNVEV (reference sequence). Between the trimmed V and J ends, which lost 5 bases and 6 bases, there was a span of 16 bases. The CDR3 loop spans 14 amino acids. The CDR3 DNA reads as TGTGCCAGCAGTCCCTCAAACGGGGGACAGACCCAGTACTTC. Residues: CASSPSNGGQTQYF.

The gene calls are TRBV30 and TRBJ1-5; D remains ambiguous. Germline CDR1 GTSNPN, CDR2 SVGIG (reference sequence). The CDR3 loop spans 13 amino acids. V dropped 2 bases and J dropped 5 bases, with 10 bases sitting between them. CDR3 in DNA: TGTGCCTGGAGTTCGTTCCTGGATCAGCCCCAGCATTTT. Translation: CAWSSFLDQPQHF.

The V call is TRBV7-2, the J call TRBJ1-1; D is ambiguous. CDR3 size: 13 residues. V gave up 2 bases and J gave up 2 bases, with 6 bases separating them. Per germline, CDR1 SGHTA and CDR2 FQGNSA. The CDR3 coding sequence is TGTGCCAGCAGCTTACAAATTAACACTGAAGCTTTCTTT. Translation gives CASSLQINTEAFF.

This clone is a singleton in its sample. The chain is built from TRBV11-3 and TRBJ1-4; D ambiguous. The CDR3 runs to 14 residues. V was clipped by 2 bases and J by 11 bases, with 15 bases between them. From germline, CDR1 is SGHNT and CDR2 YENEEA. CDR3 region: CASSLRNSSGKLFF. CDR3 in DNA: TGTGCCAGCAGCTTAAGGAACAGTTCGGGCAAACTGTTTTTT.

The chain is built from TRBV10-2 and TRBJ2-3, with D unclear. CDR3 size: 11 residues. CDR1 WSHSY and CDR2 SAAADI come from the germline V gene. Deletions cut 2 bases from V and 5 bases from J, with 2 bases between. In DNA, the CDR3 is TGCGCCAGCAGTGAGAGAGATACGCAGTATTTT. As protein: CASSERDTQYF.

V and J are TRBV6-5 and TRBJ1-2; possibly TRBD1 for D (5 bases). Germline V lookup: CDR1 MNHEY, CDR2 SVGAGI. The CDR3 is 13 residues long. Trimming cost V 6 bases and J 8 bases, with 16 bases left between them. The CDR3 here is CASSRDHTGGYTF. CDR3 nucleotide sequence: TGTGCCAGCAGCCGGGACCATACCGGAGGCTACACCTTC.

Notes on this clone: At one of its ends the junction is not consistent with the germline gene, which may arise from a read error. This chain links TRBV5-1 with TRBJ2-2, with D maybe TRBD2 (6 bases). The CDR3 sequence is 15 residues long. Germline V gene lookup returns CDR1 SGHRS and CDR2 YFSETQ. In DNA form, the CDR3 reads TGCGCCAGCAGCTGGGGGGTTCCGAAAACCGGGGAGCTGTTTTTT. This translates into CASSWGVPKTGELFF.

There are a few counts of this clone. The genes are TRBV9 and TRBJ1-5, with D uncertain. Trimming shortened V by 4 bases and J by 4 bases, and 9 bases separated the two germline ends. This CDR3 has 13 amino acids. Germline V lookup: CDR1 SGDLS, CDR2 YYNGEE. The DNA of the CDR3 is TGTGCCAGCAGCCTGTCCTGGAATCAGCCCCAGCATTTT. This codes for CASSLSWNQPQHF.

The chain couples TRBV16 to TRBJ2-5, with 8 bases identical to TRBD2. V lost 4 bases, J lost 1 base, and 5 bases stayed unmatched. There are 15 residues in the CDR3. CDR1 and CDR2 (germline): KGHSY, FQNENV. For the CDR3, the DNA is TGTGCCAGCAGCCCACGAGCGGGAGTCCAAGAGACCCAGTACTTC. Translating gives CASSPRAGVQETQYF.

The chain is built from TRBV29-1 and TRBJ1-1; D not resolved. CDR1 is SQVTM, CDR2 ANQGSEA, per germline. The CDR3 has 11 residues. V was cut by 6 bases and J by 7 bases, with 12 bases left in between. The chain's CDR3 is CSVADWLEAFF. The CDR3 nucleotides read TGCAGCGTCGCGGACTGGCTTGAAGCTTTCTTT.

The chain has TRBV2 and TRBJ2-5; D not certain. The CDR3 extends over 14 amino acids. CDR1 is SNHLY, CDR2 FYNNEI, per germline. The V and J ends lost 0 bases and 5 bases respectively, with 10 bases between them. For the CDR3, the DNA is TGTGCCAGCAGTGAAGCCTGGGTTGGGGAGACCCAGTACTTC. Its protein product is CASSEAWVGETQYF. The full variable domain, in which reference TRBV2 and TRBJ2-5 provide the parts outside the CDR3, is EPEVTQTPSHQVTQMGQEVILRCVPISNHLYFYWYRQILGQKVEFLVSFYNNEISEKSEIFDDQFSVERPDGSNFTLKIRSTKLEDSAMYFCASSEAWVGETQYFGPGTRLLVL.

V gene TRBV7-2 combines with J gene TRBJ1-5; D is ambiguous. Per the germline V gene, CDR1 is SGHTA and CDR2 is FQGNSA. Trimming removed 2 bases from V and 0 bases from J, with 14 bases in between. This CDR3 is built from 17 residues. This chain's CDR3 is CASSLIPPEYSNQPQHF. CDR3 in DNA: TGTGCCAGCAGCTTAATTCCCCCGGAGTATAGCAATCAGCCCCAGCATTTT.

V gene TRBV20-1 combines with J gene TRBJ2-5; 7 nucleotides match TRBD2. This CDR3 spans 17 amino acids. Trimming at V came to 3 bases and at J to 1 base, leaving 14 bases not matched to a gene. Germline values: CDR1 DFQATT, CDR2 SNEGSKA (reference sequence). CDR3 region: CSASKALAWGGQETQYF. In DNA, the CDR3 is TGCAGTGCTAGTAAAGCACTAGCGTGGGGGGGCCAAGAGACCCAGTACTTC.

As DNA, the CDR3 is TGTGCCAGCAGCAGCCGTAGACTAGCGGGAAAAGAGCAGTTCTTC. Its translation: CASSSRRLAGKEQFF. The rearrangement joins TRBV11-2 to TRBJ2-1, with 11 bases matching TRBD2. J lost 10 bases, V lost 5 bases, and 10 bases had no gene match. Per germline, CDR1 SGHAT and CDR2 FQNNGV. This CDR3 is built from 15 residues.

The rearrangement joins TRBV6-6 to TRBJ2-1; D is uncertain. There are 14 residues in the CDR3. Germline assignment: CDR1 MNHNY and CDR2 SVGAGI (reference sequence). V lost 6 bases and J lost 0, with 9 bases in between. The CDR3 DNA sequence: TGTGCCAGCAGCTCCGACGGCTCCTACAATGAGCAGTTCTTC. This codes for CASSSDGSYNEQFF.

The V gene is TRBV29-1, the J gene TRBJ1-1, with a weak D call TRBD1 (6 bases). V gave up 6 bases and J gave up 7 bases, with 21 bases separating them. The germline CDR1 and CDR2 sequences are SQVTM and ANQGSEA. There are 14 residues in the CDR3. In nucleotides, the CDR3 is TGCAGCGTGCAACTCGGTGAGGGGGGAGTTGAAGCTTTCTTT. This codes for CSVQLGEGGVEAFF.

V gene TRBV30 combines with J gene TRBJ2-2; the D gene is possibly TRBD2 (6 bases). The V end lost 2 bases, the J end lost 4 bases, and 14 bases lay between the germline ends. Per the germline V gene, CDR1 is GTSNPN and CDR2 is SVGIG (reference sequence). CDR3 length equals 15 residues. Here the CDR3 DNA reads TGTGCCTGGAGTCGGCGGGGCCCGACCACCGGGGAGCTGTTTTTT. It encodes CAWSRRGPTTGELFF. Filled out from reference TRBV30 and TRBJ2-2, the complete variable domain reads SQTIHQWPATLVQPVGSPLSLECTVEGTSNPNLYWYRQAAGRGLQLLFYSVGIGQISSEVPQNLSASRPQDRQFILSSKKLLLSDSGFYLCAWSRRGPTTGELFFGEGSRLTVL.

The chain has TRBV25-1 and TRBJ1-1, with D maybe TRBD1 (6 bases). Trimming removed 4 bases from V and 4 bases from J, with 16 bases in between. Per germline, CDR1 MGHDK and CDR2 SYGVNS. The CDR3 is 15 residues long. For the CDR3, the DNA is TGTGCCAGCAGTGCCCCAACAGGGCGGGGCACTGAAGCTTTCTTT. It encodes CASSAPTGRGTEAFF.

CDR3 sequence reads: CASRAVDGLDTEAFF. The CDR3 DNA reads as TGTGCCAGCAGGGCCGTGGATGGATTAGACACTGAAGCTTTCTTT. This chain uses TRBV6-5 with TRBJ1-1; D unresolved. V dropped 6 bases and J dropped 3 bases, with 17 bases sitting between them. Germline CDR1 is MNHEY and CDR2 is SVGAGI. This CDR3 spans 15 amino acids.

For the CDR3, the DNA is TGTGCCAGCAGCTTGGTGGGGAGGACAGACCTCTATGGCTACACCTTC. Amino acid sequence: CASSLVGRTDLYGYTF. The J gene is TRBJ1-2, the V gene TRBV5-5; TRBD1 might be the D (6 bases). The ends were cut back, 0 bases at V and 4 bases at J, with 16 bases in the middle. This CDR3 has 16 amino acids. Per germline, CDR1 SGHKS and CDR2 YYEKEE (reference sequence).